This TCR beta chain emerged from a study of blood T cell repertoires in COVID-19. Study context: The study drew acute and convalescent COVID-19 samples from the United States, Italy and Spain. From T cells, B-cell-depleted T cells, or PBMCs came the material, which was cDNA or gDNA.

TCRdb's copy holds only in-frame clones and misses some; the assay was immunoSEQ multiplex PCR. The data contain a few hundred thousand clones, nearly 90% of them singletons. The study assigned cohorts using participant-reported clinical history. Recovery among Cohort 3 donors was established by two negative PCRs, clearance, or symptom resolution. Losses at the gene ends were 5 bases for V and 5 bases for J; bases not matched to a gene: 8. CDR1 and CDR2 (germline): SGHTA, FQGNSA. The CDR3 covers 15 residues. The rearrangement uses TRBV7-2 and TRBJ2-3, with 9 bases that match TRBD2. This clonotype originated in a woman aged 25 to 39 who had recovered from COVID-19. The material sequenced was PBMCs or T cells enriched from blood (not recorded which). The CDR3 reads CASSLAGGPGDTQYF. CDR3 sequence (DNA): TGTGCCAGCAGCCTGGCGGGGGGGCCGGGAGATACGCAGTATTTT.